Listed here are 3 T cell receptor beta chains from one sample, sequenced in a study of T cell responses to AZD1222 COVID-19 vaccine. Sequencing was performed with immunoSEQ multiplex PCR; in TCRdb, only in-frame clones are kept and a portion is missing. The sample contains roughly 77,000 clones, roughly 94% of which appear only once. This specimen consisted of peripheral blood, obtained on day 0 of MenACWY control vaccination. These receptors came from an adult in good health.

V gene TRBV12-3 or TRBV12-4 combines with J gene TRBJ2-7; 7 nucleotides line up with TRBD1. The CDR3 spans 12 residues. Germline trimming cut 5 bases from V and 6 bases from J; bases unmatched to any gene: 4. CDR3 region: CASSRQGAEQYF. In DNA, the CDR3 is TGTGCCAGCAGTAGACAGGGTGCCGAGCAGTACTTC.

This clone was observed a few times. The chain is built from TRBV7-9 and TRBJ2-6, with D unresolved. Trimming took off 6 bases at V and 7 bases at J, with 7 bases between the two ends. The germline V gene has CDR1 SEHNR and CDR2 FQNEAQ (reference sequence). The CDR3 covers 12 residues. CDR3 coding DNA: TGTGCCAGCAGGCCCCAAGCCAACGTCCTGACTTTC. Protein product: CASRPQANVLTF.

V usage is TRBV5-4 and J usage is TRBJ2-7, with 8 bases aligning to TRBD1. Trimming removed 4 bases from V and 4 bases from J; junction bases left unmatched: 4. The CDR3 is made up of 13 amino acids. The V gene's germline CDR1 is SGHNT and CDR2 YYREEE (reference sequence). CDR3 nucleotide sequence: TGTGCCAGCAGCCACGGACAGGGTTACGAGCAGTACTTC. This gives the protein CASSHGQGYEQYF.